This TCR beta chain was sequenced in a study of neoadjuvant nivolumab and ipilimumab in lung cancer. Study background: Patients got nivolumab 3 mg/kg on days 1, 15 and 29; combination added ipilimumab 1 mg/kg day 1.

Germline-derived CDR1 and CDR2 are MDHEN and SYDVKM. With 8 bases removed from V and 2 bases from J, the gap between germline ends came to 9 bases. The CDR3 spans 12 residues. The protocol was immunoSEQ multiplex PCR, while the TCRdb copy is restricted to in-frame clones and leaves out a portion. This sample has about 28,000 clones; over 80% occur once, and the top ten carry 5% to 6%. The J gene is TRBJ1-2, the V gene TRBV28; no reliable D call. The sequencing here drew on tumor tissue, taken after neoadjuvant nivolumab, alone or with ipilimumab, at or shortly before surgery. This TCR was sampled from an adult with non-small cell lung cancer. The chain's CDR3 is CASLDGNYGYTF. The CDR3 DNA sequence: TGTGCCAGCTTAGACGGGAACTATGGCTACACCTTC.